This T cell receptor (beta chain) was sequenced during a study of shared clonotypes between healthy human individuals. Study context: Aged between 18 and 49, the donors were two women and a few men. Study outcomes and limitations: With a handful of donors compared, about 5% of naive CD4 clonotypes were shared. Depth of sequencing was expected to influence donor clonotype sharing.

There were only Caucasian adults among the donors, and all lived in Nashville, Tennessee. Libraries were prepared by immunoSEQ multiplex PCR; TCRdb keeps only in-frame clonotypes and omits some of them. The data show 2 million to 2.5 million clones, about 92% seen once. A note on this clone: The antigen remains undetermined.

The CDR3 consists of 15 residues. Losses at the gene ends were 5 bases for V and 4 bases for J; bases not matched to a gene: 5. Per germline, CDR1 SGHRS and CDR2 YFSETQ. The clonotype was recovered from a young man in good health. Some clones in this sample may be carry-over from other donors' samples. The source material was naive CD4+ T cells from PBMCs. Specified subset: CD45RA+ positively selected. The V call is TRBV5-1, the J call TRBJ2-1; 11 bases map to TRBD2. This CDR3 reads CASSVTSGVYNEQFF. CDR3 DNA sequence: TGCGCCAGCAGTGTGACTAGCGGGGTTTACAATGAGCAGTTCTTC.